This TCR beta chain was sequenced in a study of T cells in localized non-small cell lung cancer. Study results and caveats: Investigators sequenced only a single tumor region, leaving heterogeneity possible. Adjacent lung had a median around 60 of the 100 largest tumor clones.

Profiling relied on immunoSEQ multiplex PCR, and the TCRdb table lists in-frame clones only, not all of them. The sample has about 35,000 clones; roughly 80% are singletons. Points on this clone: Its antigen is currently unknown.

The CDR3 covers 14 residues. From germline, CDR1 is SGHTA and CDR2 FQGTGA. Trimming took 4 bases from V and 8 from J; bases not matched to a gene: 3. This clonotype was obtained from a male donor at least 60 years old with stage III squamous cell lung carcinoma. Material: peripheral blood, obtained before any cancer treatment. The gene calls are TRBV7-3 and TRBJ2-1, with TRBD2 matching 12 bases. CDR3 region: CASSSTSGGYEQFF. The CDR3 DNA reads TGTGCCAGCAGCTCGACTAGCGGGGGTTATGAGCAGTTCTTC. Full variable domain (outside the CDR3, taken from reference TRBV7-3 and TRBJ2-1): GAGVSQTPSNKVTEKGKYVELRCDPISGHTALYWYRQSLGQGPEFLIYFQGTGAADDSGLPNDRFFAVRPEGSVSTLKIQRTERGDSAVYLCASSSTSGGYEQFFGPGTRLTVL.